These 2 T cell receptor beta chains were all obtained from the same sample, sequenced in a study of blood T cell repertoires in COVID-19. The method was immunoSEQ multiplex PCR; TCRdb's version includes in-frame clones alone and lacks a portion of them. The data hold more than 200,000 clones, with around 89% observed a single time. Sequences were obtained from PBMCs or T cells enriched from blood (not recorded which). These receptors all stem from a woman aged 30 to 39 who had recovered from COVID-19.

The chain recombines TRBV3-1 (or the pseudogene TRBV3-2) with TRBJ2-7, with 10 bases lining up with TRBD2. After removal of 5 bases from V and 6 bases from J, the junction contained 7 bases not matched to a gene. The CDR3 has 14 residues. Looked up from germline, CDR1 is LGHDT and CDR2 is YNNKEL (reference sequence). The CDR3 DNA reads TGTGCCAGCAGCTCCCGGACTAGCGGACTCGAGCAGTACTTC. Protein sequence: CASSSRTSGLEQYF.

The chain has TRBV9 and TRBJ1-4; 8 nucleotides line up with TRBD1. This CDR3 contains 16 residues. Germline values: CDR1 SGDLS, CDR2 YYNGEE. V gave up 2 bases and J gave up 7 bases; unmatched junction bases: 10. The CDR3 DNA follows: TGTGCCAGCAGCGTTTCCACAGGGGGTCGGGGTGAAAAACTGTTTTTT. Amino acids: CASSVSTGGRGEKLFF.